This T cell receptor (beta chain) comes out of a study of PD-L1 blockade in urothelial cancer. Germline V gene data show CDR1 as SGHNT and CDR2 as YYREEE (reference sequence). This CDR3 region has 17 residues. V shed 4 bases, J shed 4 bases, and the junction held 13 bases outside the gene matches. Some clones are missing from TCRdb's copy, which holds only in-frame ones; the method was immunoSEQ multiplex PCR. The table has tens of thousands of clones, 70% to 90% seen once. As to time point: pretreatment peripheral blood. This material consisted of PBMCs, taken around atezolizumab (anti-PD-L1) treatment. The chain couples TRBV5-4 to TRBJ2-1, with 8 bases identical to TRBD1. The sequence derives from a middle-aged man with urothelial cancer. CDR3 in DNA: TGTGCCAGCAGCCCTACGAGAACTGACAGGGGTTACAATGAGCAGTTCTTC. This gives the protein CASSPTRTDRGYNEQFF.